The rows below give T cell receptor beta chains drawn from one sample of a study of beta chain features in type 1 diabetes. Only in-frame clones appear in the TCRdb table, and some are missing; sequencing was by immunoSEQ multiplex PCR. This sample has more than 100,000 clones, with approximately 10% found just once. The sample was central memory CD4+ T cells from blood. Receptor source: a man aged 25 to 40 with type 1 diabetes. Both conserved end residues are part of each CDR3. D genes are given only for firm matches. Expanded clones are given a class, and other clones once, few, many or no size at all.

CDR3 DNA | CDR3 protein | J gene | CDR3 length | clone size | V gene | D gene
TGTGCCTGGAGGGAGGGGTGGCTAGAGCAGTTCTTC | CAWREGWLEQFF | TRBJ2-1 | 12 | . | TRBV30 | .
TGTGCCAGCAGCCAGACAGGTTCCTATGGCTACACCTTC | CASSQTGSYGYTF | TRBJ1-2 | 13 | . | TRBV9 | .
TGTGCCAGCAGCAGCGGGACTAGCGGGGGCACAGATACGCAGTATTTT | CASSSGTSGGTDTQYF | TRBJ2-3 | 16 | . | TRBV7-2 | TRBD2
TGTGCCAGCAGCTTAGCTTATGGCAGAAATCAGCCCCAGCATTTT | CASSLAYGRNQPQHF | TRBJ1-5 | 15 | few | TRBV7-2 | .
TGTGCCAGCAGCTTTCGGGAGAACACTGAAGCTTTCTTT | CASSFRENTEAFF | TRBJ1-1 | 13 | few | TRBV11-3 | .
TGTGCCAGCAGTGAAACTTTCGGGGAGCTGTTTTTT | CASSETFGELFF | TRBJ2-2 | 12 | . | TRBV6-1 | .
TGTGCCAGCAGTCTTCTGGGGGCCCTCACCTTC | CASSLLGALTF | TRBJ1-2 | 11 | many | TRBV5-4 | .
TGTGCCAGCAGCACTTACAGGGGGCCAGACAATGAGCAGTTCTTC | CASSTYRGPDNEQFF | TRBJ2-1 | 15 | few | TRBV7-9 | TRBD1
TGTGCCAGCAGTGGGCCGGGAGGGGGCAGGGGAGAAGCTTTCTTT | CASSGPGGGRGEAFF | TRBJ1-1 | 15 | few | TRBV27 | TRBD1
TGTGCCAGTAGTGACGGGGGGGCCGCGAATGAGCAGTTCTTC | CASSDGGAANEQFF | TRBJ2-1 | 14 | . | TRBV19 | TRBD2
TGTGCCAGTAGTAGGACAGGGGGCCGGGAAGAGACCCAGTACTTC | CASSRTGGREETQYF | TRBJ2-5 | 15 | . | TRBV19 | TRBD1
TGCGCCAGCAGCTTGGGGCCCTCGGGACAGGGTGAAAATGGCTACACCTTC | CASSLGPSGQGENGYTF | TRBJ1-2 | 17 | few | TRBV5-1 | TRBD1
TGTGCCAGCAGTTCCGCGCGCAGGAGACAGGCTTTCTTT | CASSSARRRQAFF | TRBJ1-1 | 13 | . | TRBV28 | .